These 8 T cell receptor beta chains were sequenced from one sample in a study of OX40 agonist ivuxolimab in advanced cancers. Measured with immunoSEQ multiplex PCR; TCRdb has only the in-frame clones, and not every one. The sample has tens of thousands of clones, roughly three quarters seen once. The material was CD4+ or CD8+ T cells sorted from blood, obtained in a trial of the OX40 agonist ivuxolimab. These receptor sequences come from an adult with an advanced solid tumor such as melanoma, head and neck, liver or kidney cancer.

The CDR3, as DNA: TGTGCCTGGAGTCAGGCTAGCGGGAGGGCCGGTCACTACTACGAGCAGTACTTC. This sequence encodes CAWSQASGRAGHYYEQYF. The chain links TRBV30 to TRBJ2-7, with 12 bases lining up with TRBD2. This CDR3 comprises 18 residues. V shed 2 bases and J 3 bases; nucleotides not matched to a gene: 14. From germline, CDR1 is GTSNPN and CDR2 SVGIG (reference sequence).

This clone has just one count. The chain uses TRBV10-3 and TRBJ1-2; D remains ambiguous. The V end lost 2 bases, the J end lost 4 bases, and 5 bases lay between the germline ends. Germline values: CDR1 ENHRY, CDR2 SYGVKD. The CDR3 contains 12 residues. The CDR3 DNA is TGTGCCATCAGTGAGACACTCTATGGCTACACCTTC. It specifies CAISETLYGYTF.

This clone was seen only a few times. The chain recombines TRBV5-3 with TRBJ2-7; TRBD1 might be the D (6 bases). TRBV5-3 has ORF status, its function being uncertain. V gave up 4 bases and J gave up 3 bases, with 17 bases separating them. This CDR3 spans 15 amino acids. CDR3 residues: CARSGYRVLSYEQYF. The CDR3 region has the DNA TGTGCCAGAAGCGGTTACAGGGTTTTAAGCTACGAGCAGTACTTC.

The CDR3 coding sequence is TGTGCCAGCCGAGAGCTAAGAGTGAACACTGAAGCTTTCTTT. As protein: CASRELRVNTEAFF. The J gene is TRBJ1-1, the V gene TRBV13; D is unclear. V was clipped by 8 bases and J by 0 bases, with 13 bases between them. The CDR3 is made up of 14 amino acids. The germline gives CDR1 PRHDT, CDR2 FYEKMQ (reference sequence).

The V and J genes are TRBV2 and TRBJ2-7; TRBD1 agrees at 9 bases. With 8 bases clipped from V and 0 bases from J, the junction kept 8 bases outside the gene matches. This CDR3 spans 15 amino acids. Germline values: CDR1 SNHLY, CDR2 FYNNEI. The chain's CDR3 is CASDYGDRVSYEQYF. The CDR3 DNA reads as TGTGCCAGCGACTATGGGGACAGGGTCTCCTACGAGCAGTACTTC.

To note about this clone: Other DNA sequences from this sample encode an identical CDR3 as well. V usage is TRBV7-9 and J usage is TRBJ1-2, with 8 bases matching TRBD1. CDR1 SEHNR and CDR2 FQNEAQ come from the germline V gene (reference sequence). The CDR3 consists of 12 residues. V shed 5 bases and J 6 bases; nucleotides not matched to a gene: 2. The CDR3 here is CASSGQGNGYTF. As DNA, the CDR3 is TGTGCCAGCAGCGGACAGGGAAATGGCTACACCTTC.

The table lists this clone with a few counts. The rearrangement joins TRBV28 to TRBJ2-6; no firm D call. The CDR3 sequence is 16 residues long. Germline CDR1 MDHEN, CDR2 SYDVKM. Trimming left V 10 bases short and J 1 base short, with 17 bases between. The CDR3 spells CATYAASTSGANVLTF. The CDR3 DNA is TGTGCCACCTACGCGGCTTCGACGTCTGGGGCCAACGTCCTGACTTTC.

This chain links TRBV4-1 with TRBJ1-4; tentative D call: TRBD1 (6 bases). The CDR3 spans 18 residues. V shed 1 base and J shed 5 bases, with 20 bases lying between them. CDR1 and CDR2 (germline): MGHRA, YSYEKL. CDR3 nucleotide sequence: TGCGCCAGCAGCCAAGCGACGTCGAGGGGGGGAGAAAATGAAAAACTGTTTTTT. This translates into CASSQATSRGGENEKLFF.